This T cell receptor beta chain was obtained from a study of Tregs in tolerant kidney transplant recipients. Overall study findings and caveats: In tolerant patients, donor-specific Tregs outgrew total Tregs, suggesting antigen-driven expansion. Validation in larger populations is needed because few patients were studied. Expanding Tregs on activated donor B cells appeared to best identify donor-specific TCRbeta clones.

Clones were read by immunoSEQ multiplex PCR, and TCRdb kept only the in-frame ones, dropping some. This sample's clone table lists tens of thousands of clones. Germline V lookup: CDR1 LNHDA, CDR2 SQIVND (reference sequence). CDR3 size: 14 residues. V lost 7 bases, J lost 0 bases, and 12 bases lay in between. The nonmyeloablative bone marrow transplants came from related graft donors, with transient mixed chimerism. As concerns this clone: The target antigen is unknown. The read halts 3 residues ahead of the CDR3 end, with the missing end drawn from the germline J gene.

The sample here was CD4+ T cells from blood (PBMCs), taken 24 months after the transplant. The rearrangement uses TRBV19 and TRBJ1-1; D gene uncertain. This TCR came from a human patient who received a combined kidney and bone marrow transplant. Some T cells may be transferred from the graft donor. Partial CDR3 DNA: TGTGCCAGTACCATACAGAAGATGAACACTGAA. It encodes CASTIQKMNTE. The full CDR3 is CASTIQKMNTEAFF.